This TCR beta chain was recorded in a study of T cell changes during pregnancy in multiple sclerosis. The V end was cut by 7 bases, the J end by 5 bases, with 21 bases between. Germline values: CDR1 SNHLY, CDR2 FYNNEI. This CDR3 region has 15 residues. Libraries were prepared by immunoSEQ multiplex PCR; TCRdb keeps only in-frame clonotypes and omits some of them. The data show about 46,000 clones, 94% seen once. This specimen was CD8+ T cells from peripheral blood mononuclear cells, taken in the first trimester of pregnancy. The origin of this receptor is a female donor with multiple sclerosis, enrolled in a pregnancy study. The chain has TRBV2 and TRBJ2-7; D is possibly TRBD1 (6 bases). CDR3 nucleotides: TGTGCCAGCACTAACCCCTCCGGGACATCCCACGAGCAGTACTTC. Its protein product is CASTNPSGTSHEQYF. Variable domain in full (rest from reference TRBV2 and TRBJ2-7): EPEVTQTPSHQVTQMGQEVILRCVPISNHLYFYWYRQILGQKVEFLVSFYNNEISEKSEIFDDQFSVERPDGSNFTLKIRSTKLEDSAMYFCASTNPSGTSHEQYFGPGTRLTVT.